Below are 2 T cell receptor beta chains sequenced from a single sample in a study of OX40 agonist ivuxolimab in advanced cancers. The repertoire was sequenced with immunoSEQ multiplex PCR; TCRdb's copy has only in-frame clones and lacks some. The repertoire consists of around 60,000 clones, with around nine tenths occurring once and the leading ten covering about 0.63%. This specimen consisted of CD4+ or CD8+ T cells sorted from blood, obtained in a trial of the OX40 agonist ivuxolimab. These receptors came from an adult with an advanced solid tumor such as melanoma, head and neck, liver or kidney cancer.

The V call is TRBV5-1, the J call TRBJ1-2; 10 positions match TRBD1. With V trimmed by 4 bases and J by 6 bases, 9 bases remained unmatched. Germline CDR1 SGHRS, CDR2 YFSETQ. The CDR3 is made up of 15 amino acids. CDR3 amino acids: CASSDGTGEVDGYTF. The CDR3 DNA reads as TGCGCCAGCAGCGACGGGACAGGGGAGGTAGATGGCTACACCTTC.

This sequence joins TRBV4-1 and TRBJ1-3; D might be TRBD1 (5 bases). The V and J ends lost 1 base and 0 bases respectively, with 10 bases between them. The CDR3 runs 16 residues. Germline CDR1 is MGHRA and CDR2 is YSYEKL. For the CDR3, the DNA is TGCGCCAGCAGCCAAGGGGACGGGAGCTCTGGAAACACCATATATTTT. Its protein is CASSQGDGSSGNTIYF.